Sequencing of this T cell receptor beta chain was carried out in a study of shared clonotypes between healthy human individuals. Findings and caveats of the study: Non-shared clonotypes showed lower generation probabilities than clonotypes common to all four donors.

A word on this clone: Its antigen is still unknown.

TCRdb keeps only in-frame clones here, not all; method: immunoSEQ multiplex PCR. The sample records approximately 2,300,000 clones, roughly 90% being singletons. Donors, without exception, were Caucasian adults residing in Nashville, Tennessee. This receptor was taken from a man aged 18-30 years in good health. Some clones in this sample may be carry-over from other donors' samples. The sequencing input was naive CD4+ T cells from PBMCs. The sample's subset: CD45RA+ positively selected.

The CDR3 DNA sequence: TGTGCCAGCAGCGGACAGACAGGGCAACCCCAGCATTTT. Translating it yields CASSGQTGQPQHF. The rearrangement links TRBV7-2 to TRBJ1-5, with 7 bases fitting TRBD1. Germline V gene sequence: CDR1 SGHTA, CDR2 FQGNSA. The V segment lost 5 bases and the J segment 10 bases; nucleotides outside the gene matches: 8. The CDR3 is 13 amino acids.